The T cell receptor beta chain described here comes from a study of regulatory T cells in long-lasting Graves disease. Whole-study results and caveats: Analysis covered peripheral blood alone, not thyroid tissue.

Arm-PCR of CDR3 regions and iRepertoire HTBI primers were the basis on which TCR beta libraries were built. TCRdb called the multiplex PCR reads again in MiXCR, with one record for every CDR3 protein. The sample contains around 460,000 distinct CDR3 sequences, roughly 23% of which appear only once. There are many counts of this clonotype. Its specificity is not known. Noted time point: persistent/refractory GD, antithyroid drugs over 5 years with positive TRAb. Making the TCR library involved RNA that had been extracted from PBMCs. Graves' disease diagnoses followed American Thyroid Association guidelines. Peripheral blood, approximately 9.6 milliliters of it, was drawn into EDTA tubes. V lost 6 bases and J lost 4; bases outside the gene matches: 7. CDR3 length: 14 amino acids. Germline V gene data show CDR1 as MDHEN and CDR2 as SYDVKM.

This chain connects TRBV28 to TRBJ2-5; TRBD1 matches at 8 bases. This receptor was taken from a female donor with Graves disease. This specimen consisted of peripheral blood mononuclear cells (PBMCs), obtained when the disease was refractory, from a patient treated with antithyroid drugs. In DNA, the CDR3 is TGTGCCAGCAGCGGAACAGGGGGAGCAGAGACCCAGTACTTC. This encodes CASSGTGGAETQYF.